The 14 T cell receptor beta chains below all came from one sample that was sequenced in a study of shared clonotypes between healthy human individuals. The repertoire was sequenced with immunoSEQ multiplex PCR; TCRdb's copy has only in-frame clones and lacks some. The sample holds 450,000 to 500,000 clones; 78% are singletons and the top ten take approximately 12%. The sequenced sample consisted of PBMCs. The receptor set was obtained from a woman between 40 and 55 years old in good health. Some clones in this sample may be carry-over from other donors' samples.

V gene TRBV27 combines with J gene TRBJ2-1; TRBD2 aligns across 13 bases. Germline values: CDR1 MNHEY, CDR2 SMNVEV (reference sequence). With V trimmed by 4 bases and J by 9 bases, 6 bases remained unmatched. The CDR3 is 15 residues long. CDR3 sequence (DNA): TGTGCCAGCAGTTCCACTAGCGGGAGGGTATCTGAGCAGTTCTTC. This translates into CASSSTSGRVSEQFF.

The chain is built from TRBV6-5 and TRBJ2-1; 8 bases align to TRBD2. Unmatched junction bases numbered 1, after V lost 5 bases and J lost 7 bases. This CDR3 comprises 12 residues. CDR1 and CDR2 from the germline V gene are MNHEY and SVGAGI. CDR3 in DNA: TGTGCCAGCAGTGGGACTAGGAATGAGCAGTTCTTC. This gives the protein CASSGTRNEQFF.

This chain uses TRBV5-4 with TRBJ2-3, with TRBD1 identical over 7 bases. Trimming removed 7 bases from V and 1 base from J; junction bases left unmatched: 3. The CDR3 has 13 amino acids. Per germline, CDR1 SGHNT and CDR2 YYREEE (reference sequence). CDR3 nucleotide sequence: TGTGCCAGCGCCGGACAGGGCACAGATACGCAGTATTTT. It encodes CASAGQGTDTQYF. The variable domain in full, completed from reference TRBV5-4 and TRBJ2-3, reads ETGVTQSPTHLIKTRGQQVTLRCSSQSGHNTVSWYQQALGQGPQFIFQYYREEENGRGNFPPRFSGLQFPNYSSELNVNALELDDSALYLCASAGQGTDTQYFGPGTRLTVL.

The chain links TRBV4-1 to TRBJ2-7; TRBD2 matches 12 bases. The ends lost 0 bases at V and 9 bases at J; junction bases unmatched: 6. Germline CDR1 reads MGHRA; CDR2 reads YSYEKL. The CDR3 runs 15 residues. The CDR3: CASSQETLAGGRQYF. CDR3 in DNA: TGCGCCAGCAGCCAAGAGACACTAGCGGGAGGACGGCAGTACTTC.

The chain has TRBV19 and TRBJ2-5; TRBD2 matches at 7 bases. The last part of the DNA fits TRBJ2-7 better; the J call may be wrong. The CDR3 length is 15 residues. Germline-derived CDR1 and CDR2 are LNHDA and SQIVND (reference sequence). The CDR3 DNA follows: TGTGCCAGTAGTATGGGCGGGAGTAAGTTTGTCGAGCAGTACTTC. It translates to CASSMGGSKFVEQYF.

The genes are TRBV4-1 and TRBJ2-1, with 10 nucleotides matching TRBD2. This CDR3 spans 16 amino acids. V lost 4 bases to trimming and J lost 3 bases; unmatched junction nucleotides: 6. The germline V gene has CDR1 MGHRA and CDR2 YSYEKL. Here the CDR3 DNA reads TGCGCCAGCAGCCCCCGGACTAGCGGAGTCTACAATGAGCAGTTCTTC. It codes for CASSPRTSGVYNEQFF.

The V call is TRBV30, the J call TRBJ2-2; D call uncertain. Trimming took off 2 bases at V and 7 bases at J, with 8 bases between the two ends. Germline lookup yields CDR1 GTSNPN and CDR2 SVGIG (reference sequence). This CDR3 comprises 12 residues. The CDR3 is CAWSYLHGELFF. CDR3 nucleotide sequence: TGTGCCTGGAGTTACCTGCACGGGGAGCTGTTTTTT.

The genes are TRBV6-6 and TRBJ2-7; D is unresolved. Germline loops: CDR1 MNHNY, CDR2 SVGAGI (reference sequence). Trimming cost V 2 bases and J 3 bases, with 8 bases left between them. The CDR3 has 13 residues. This CDR3 is CASSYGPLYEQYF. The CDR3 DNA is TGTGCCAGCAGTTACGGGCCTCTCTACGAGCAGTACTTC.

The chain joins TRBV14 to TRBJ1-1, with D perhaps matching TRBD1 (5 bases). There are 13 residues in the CDR3. Trimming stripped 7 bases from V and 2 bases from J, with 11 bases between. Germline values: CDR1 SGHDN, CDR2 FVKESK. Here the CDR3 reads CASMGQVNTEAFF. The CDR3 nucleotides are TGTGCCAGCATGGGGCAGGTCAACACTGAAGCTTTCTTT.

The chain employs TRBV5-4 and TRBJ2-7; 13 bases match TRBD2. Germline CDR1 is SGHNT and CDR2 is YYREEE (reference sequence). This CDR3 spans 17 amino acids. V shed 2 bases and J 4 bases; nucleotides not matched to a gene: 9. CDR3: CASSLRRTSGSGYEQYF. In DNA, the CDR3 is TGTGCCAGCAGCTTAAGACGGACTAGCGGGAGTGGTTACGAGCAGTACTTC.

This clone came up many times. This sequence joins TRBV7-2 and TRBJ2-5; either TRBD1 or TRBD2 may supply D (5 bases each). Germline V gene lookup returns CDR1 SGHTA and CDR2 FQGNSA. The CDR3 contains 18 residues. Trimming pared 4 bases from V and 5 bases from J, leaving 26 bases between. CDR3 DNA: TGTGCCAGCAGCTCGTCCGGGACCAGCATACTCCGAGTGGAGACCCAGTACTTC. Protein sequence: CASSSSGTSILRVETQYF.

V and J are TRBV19 and TRBJ2-1; 9 positions agree with TRBD2. CDR1 LNHDA and CDR2 SQIVND come from the germline V gene (reference sequence). The length of the CDR3 is 15 residues. The trim removed 2 bases at V and 7 bases at J, leaving 6 bases unmatched. CDR3 protein: CASSITGTSPNEQFF. The CDR3, as DNA: TGTGCCAGTAGTATAACCGGGACTAGCCCAAATGAGCAGTTCTTC.

CDR3 region: CASRKAGTGKNNEQFF. Written as DNA, the CDR3 is TGTGCCAGCAGAAAGGCCGGGACAGGGAAAAACAATGAGCAGTTCTTC. V is TRBV28 and J is TRBJ2-1; 9 bases are a match to TRBD1. CDR3 length equals 16 residues. Germline CDR1 MDHEN, CDR2 SYDVKM. Trimming removed 6 bases from V and 5 bases from J; junction bases left unmatched: 11.

This clone was counted a few times. The chain employs TRBV7-2 and TRBJ2-7; D possibly corresponds to TRBD1 (7 bases). Germline V gene data show CDR1 as SGHTA and CDR2 as FQGNSA. Trimming took off 5 bases at V and 5 bases at J, with 22 bases between the two ends. The CDR3 runs 16 residues. This CDR3 is CASSLQSGGGLDEQYF. The CDR3 DNA follows: TGTGCCAGCAGCCTCCAGTCCGGAGGGGGCTTGGACGAGCAGTACTTC.